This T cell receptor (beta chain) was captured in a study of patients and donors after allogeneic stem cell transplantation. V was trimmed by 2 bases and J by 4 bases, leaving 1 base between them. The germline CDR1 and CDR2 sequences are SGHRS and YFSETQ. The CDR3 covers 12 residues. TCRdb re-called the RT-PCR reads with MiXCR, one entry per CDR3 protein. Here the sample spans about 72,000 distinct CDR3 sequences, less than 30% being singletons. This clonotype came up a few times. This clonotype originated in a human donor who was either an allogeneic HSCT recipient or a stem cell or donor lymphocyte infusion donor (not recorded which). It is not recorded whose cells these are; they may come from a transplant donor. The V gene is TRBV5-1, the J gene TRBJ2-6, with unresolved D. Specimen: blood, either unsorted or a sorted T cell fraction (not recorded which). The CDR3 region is CASSLGANVLTF. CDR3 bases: TGCGCCAGCAGCTTAGGGGCCAACGTCCTGACTTTC.